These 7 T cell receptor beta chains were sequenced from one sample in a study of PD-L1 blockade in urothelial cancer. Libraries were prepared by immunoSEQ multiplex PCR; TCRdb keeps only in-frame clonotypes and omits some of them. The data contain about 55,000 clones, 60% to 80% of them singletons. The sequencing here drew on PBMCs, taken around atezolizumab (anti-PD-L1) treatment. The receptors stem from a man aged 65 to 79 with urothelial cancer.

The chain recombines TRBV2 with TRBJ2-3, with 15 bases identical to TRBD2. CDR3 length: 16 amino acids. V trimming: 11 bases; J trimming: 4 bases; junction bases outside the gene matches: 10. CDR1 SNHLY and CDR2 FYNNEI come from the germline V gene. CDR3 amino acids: CADGTSGGRRADTQYF. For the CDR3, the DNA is TGTGCCGACGGGACTAGCGGGGGGCGGCGGGCAGATACGCAGTATTTT.

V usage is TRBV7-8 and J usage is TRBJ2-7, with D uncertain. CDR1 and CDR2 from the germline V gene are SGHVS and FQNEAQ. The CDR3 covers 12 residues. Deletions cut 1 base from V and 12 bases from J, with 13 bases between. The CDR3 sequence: CASSLDFRVRYF. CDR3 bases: TGTGCCAGCAGCTTAGATTTTCGTGTTAGGTACTTC.

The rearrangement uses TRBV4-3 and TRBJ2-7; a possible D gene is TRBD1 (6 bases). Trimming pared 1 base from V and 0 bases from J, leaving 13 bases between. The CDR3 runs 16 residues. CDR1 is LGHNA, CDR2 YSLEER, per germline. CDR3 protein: CASSQVFTGPSYEQYF. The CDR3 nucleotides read TGCGCCAGCAGCCAAGTTTTTACAGGGCCCTCCTACGAGCAGTACTTC.

In DNA, the CDR3 is TGTGCCAGCAGCGCTAGCGGGGGCTCCTACGAGCAGTACTTC. Its protein is CASSASGGSYEQYF. V gene TRBV7-6 combines with J gene TRBJ2-7; TRBD2 aligns across 10 bases. With V trimmed by 5 bases and J by 0 bases, 1 base remained unmatched. This CDR3 spans 14 amino acids. The V gene's germline CDR1 is SGHVS and CDR2 FNYEAQ.

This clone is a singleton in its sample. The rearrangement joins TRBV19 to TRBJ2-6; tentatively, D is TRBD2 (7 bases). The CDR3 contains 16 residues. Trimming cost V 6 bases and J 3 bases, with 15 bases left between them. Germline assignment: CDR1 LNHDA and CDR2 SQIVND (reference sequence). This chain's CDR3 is CASSLGGGGGANVLTF. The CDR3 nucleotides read TGTGCCAGTAGCCTAGGCGGGGGCGGTGGGGCCAACGTCCTGACTTTC.

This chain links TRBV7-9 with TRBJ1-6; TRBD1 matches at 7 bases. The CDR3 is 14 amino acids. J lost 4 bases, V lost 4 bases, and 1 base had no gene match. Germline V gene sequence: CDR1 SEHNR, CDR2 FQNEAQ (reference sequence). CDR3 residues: CASSWDSYNSPLHF. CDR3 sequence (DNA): TGTGCCAGCAGCTGGGACAGTTATAATTCACCCCTCCACTTT.

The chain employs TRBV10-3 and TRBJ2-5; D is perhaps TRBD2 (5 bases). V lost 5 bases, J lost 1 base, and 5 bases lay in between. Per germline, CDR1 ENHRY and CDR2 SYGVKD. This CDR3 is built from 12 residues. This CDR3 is CAISSGQETQYF. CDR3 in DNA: TGTGCCATCAGTAGCGGCCAAGAGACCCAGTACTTC.